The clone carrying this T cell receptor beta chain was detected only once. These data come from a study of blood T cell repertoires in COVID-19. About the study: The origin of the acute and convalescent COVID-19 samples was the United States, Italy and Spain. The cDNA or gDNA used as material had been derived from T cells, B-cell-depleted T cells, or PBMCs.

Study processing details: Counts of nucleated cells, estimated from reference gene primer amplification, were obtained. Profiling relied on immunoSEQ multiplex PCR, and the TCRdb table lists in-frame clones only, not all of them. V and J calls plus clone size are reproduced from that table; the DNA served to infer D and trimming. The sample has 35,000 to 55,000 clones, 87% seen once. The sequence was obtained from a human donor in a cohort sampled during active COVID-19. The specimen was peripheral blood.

The CDR3 protein is CAWAQGSGANVLTF. Here the CDR3 DNA reads TGTGCCTGGGCCCAGGGGAGTGGGGCCAACGTCCTGACTTTC. The V and J genes are TRBV30 and TRBJ2-6, with D maybe TRBD1 (6 bases). Trimming pared 5 bases from V and 3 bases from J, leaving 11 bases between. CDR1 is GTSNPN and CDR2 is SVGIG in the germline V gene (reference sequence). This CDR3 region has 14 residues.